This T cell receptor beta chain is drawn from a study of beta chain features in type 1 diabetes. This clone was counted between two and nine times. Reverse transcription of all isolated RNA meant that expressed TCRB transcripts were sequenced. Repertoires were generated with immunoSEQ multiplex PCR, while TCRdb's copy carries only in-frame clones and drops some. Of 430,000 or so clones listed, 10% to 12% are singletons. V lost 3 bases, J lost 6 bases, and 10 bases stayed unmatched. From germline, CDR1 is LGHNA and CDR2 YSLEER. The CDR3 contains 17 residues. Material: naive CD4+ T cells from blood. This receptor was obtained from a woman in her late teens or twenties in good health. This chain joins TRBV4-3 and TRBJ2-1; the match to TRBD2 covers 11 bases. CDR3 nucleotides: TGCGCCAGCAGCCAGAACCTAGCGGGAGGCTTTATCAATGAGCAGTTCTTC. Translating it yields CASSQNLAGGFINEQFF.